The clone carrying this TCR beta chain occurred many times. Its specificity is unknown. This specimen belongs to a study of Graves' ophthalmopathy and Graves' hyperthyroidism. RNA served as the template for amplifying TCR beta CDR3 regions. Second-round multiplex PCR came after first-round RT-PCR with HTBI primers. TCRdb re-derived calls from the multiplex PCR reads in MiXCR, one entry per CDR3 protein. The table lists 680,000 or so distinct CDR3 sequences, 20% to 25% of them singletons. Study findings and constraints: Blood contained most expanded thyroid clonotypes exceeding 0.001 frequency. The model predicted ophthalmopathy progression with around 70% sensitivity and around 72% specificity.

Sequenced input: peripheral blood. This TCR was sampled from a young woman with stable Graves' hyperthyroidism. Some clones in this sample may be carry-over from other donors' samples.

This CDR3 reads CAISEGAADYGYTF. In DNA, the CDR3 is TGTGCCATCAGTGAGGGAGCGGCAGACTATGGCTACACCTTC. V is TRBV10-3 and J is TRBJ1-2; no clear D gene. The CDR3 runs 14 residues. The ends were cut back, 2 bases at V and 3 bases at J, with 10 bases in the middle. CDR1 and CDR2 (germline): ENHRY, SYGVKD.